This TCR beta chain is from a study of beta chain features in type 1 diabetes. With regard to this clone: What it recognizes is unknown.

V trimming: 5 bases; J trimming: 5 bases; junction bases outside the gene matches: 8. Germline CDR1 is SGHTA and CDR2 is FQGNSA. The CDR3 spans 15 residues. General study results and limits: The naive, central memory and Treg TCRB repertoires of patients appeared to be more similar to one another than those of healthy donors. There was a moderate but significant shortening of TCRB CDR3s in all four CD4+ subsets of Type 1 diabetes patients. Cells with high TCR expression could be over-represented when cDNA is sequenced.

Reverse transcription of all isolated RNA meant that expressed TCRB transcripts were sequenced. Naive, central memory and regulatory T cell samples came to a mean of around 3.3 million reads. Sequencing used immunoSEQ multiplex PCR; TCRdb keeps in-frame clones, though not all of them. The sample shows 250,000 to 300,000 clones, about 7.8% of them seen only once. This TCR was recovered from a woman under 30 in good health. This chain uses TRBV7-2 with TRBJ2-3; 9 bases fit TRBD1. The sequenced sample was central memory CD4+ T cells from blood. The CDR3 DNA sequence: TGTGCCAGCAGCATCCACAGGGGGCGGGAAGATACGCAGTATTTT. It codes for CASSIHRGREDTQYF.